Shown below are 17 T cell receptor beta chains from a single sample sequenced in a study of OX40 agonist ivuxolimab in advanced cancers. Libraries were prepared by immunoSEQ multiplex PCR; TCRdb keeps only in-frame clonotypes and omits some of them. The sample shows 85,000 to 100,000 clones, 94% of them seen only once. The sequencing here drew on CD4+ or CD8+ T cells sorted from blood, taken in a trial of the OX40 agonist ivuxolimab. The receptors shown here come from an adult with an advanced solid tumor such as melanoma, head and neck, liver or kidney cancer.

The rearrangement links TRBV18 to TRBJ2-5, with TRBD1 matching over 7 bases. The V segment lost 4 bases and the J segment 1 base; nucleotides outside the gene matches: 6. CDR3 size: 15 residues. Germline CDR1 and CDR2: KGHSH and LQKENI. This CDR3 reads CASSRQGHSQETQYF. CDR3 coding DNA: TGTGCCAGCTCACGACAGGGACACAGCCAAGAGACCCAGTACTTC.

The chain has TRBV11-2 and TRBJ2-1; 10 bases map to TRBD1. V lost 2 bases to trimming and J lost 4 bases; unmatched junction nucleotides: 2. The CDR3 spans 15 residues. From germline, CDR1 is SGHAT and CDR2 FQNNGV. In nucleotides, the CDR3 is TGTGCCAGCAGCTTAAGGGACAGGGGTTACAATGAGCAGTTCTTC. Protein sequence: CASSLRDRGYNEQFF.

The chain links TRBV7-2 to TRBJ2-2; a possible D gene is TRBD2 (5 bases). The CDR3 extends over 13 amino acids. From germline, CDR1 is SGHTA and CDR2 FQGNSA. Trimming removed 5 bases from V and 4 bases from J, with 8 bases in between. The CDR3 loop reads CASSADFTGELFF. The CDR3, as DNA: TGTGCCAGCAGCGCGGACTTCACCGGGGAGCTGTTTTTT.

The chain couples TRBV28 to TRBJ2-7; no reliable D call. The V gene lost 6 bases and the J gene lost 0 bases, with 15 bases spanning the gap. Germline V gene sequence: CDR1 MDHEN, CDR2 SYDVKM. The CDR3 is made up of 15 amino acids. The CDR3 is CASSTLGFSSYEQYF. The CDR3 coding sequence is TGTGCCAGCAGCACCTTGGGTTTCAGCTCCTACGAGCAGTACTTC.

The chain combines TRBV7-3 with TRBJ2-7; 9 nucleotides match TRBD2. The CDR3 is made up of 15 amino acids. Unmatched junction bases numbered 9, after V lost 5 bases and J lost 4 bases. Germline values: CDR1 SGHTA, CDR2 FQGTGA. The CDR3 spells CASSPLAGAGYEQYF. CDR3 in DNA: TGTGCCAGCAGCCCTTTAGCGGGAGCCGGGTACGAGCAGTACTTC. The whole variable domain, remainder taken from reference TRBV7-3 and TRBJ2-7, is GAGVSQTPSNKVTEKGKYVELRCDPISGHTALYWYRQSLGQGPEFLIYFQGTGAADDSGLPNDRFFAVRPEGSVSTLKIQRTERGDSAVYLCASSPLAGAGYEQYFGPGTRLTVT.

The J gene is TRBJ1-1, the V gene TRBV4-3; a possible D gene is TRBD1 (6 bases). This CDR3 is 15 amino acids long. V gave up 0 bases and J gave up 5 bases, with 13 bases separating them. The germline V gene has CDR1 LGHNA and CDR2 YSLEER. CDR3: CASSQDARGRTEAFF. CDR3 sequence (DNA): TGCGCCAGCAGCCAAGATGCCCGGGGGCGGACTGAAGCTTTCTTT.

The V gene is TRBV6-5, the J gene TRBJ2-3; 13 bases align to TRBD2. The junction had 3 bases not matched to a gene; V was cut back by 1 base and J by 8 bases. The CDR3 covers 15 residues. Germline CDR1 and CDR2: MNHEY and SVGAGI. CDR3 loop: CASSYLGLAGATQYF. The CDR3 bases are TGTGCCAGCAGTTACTTAGGACTAGCGGGAGCTACGCAGTATTTT.

The CDR3 spells CASSLDSDYEQYF. CDR3 in DNA: TGTGCCAGCAGCTTAGACAGCGACTACGAGCAGTACTTC. The chain employs TRBV7-2 and TRBJ2-7; unclear D gene. The CDR3 spans 13 residues. V was pared by 1 base and J by 3 bases, with 7 bases between. Per the germline V gene, CDR1 is SGHTA and CDR2 is FQGNSA.

Here the CDR3 DNA reads TGTGCCAGCGAACCGGGACAGGGGAGGACCGGGGAGCTGTTTTTT. The encoded protein is CASEPGQGRTGELFF. The V call is TRBV10-3, the J call TRBJ2-2, with 10 positions matching TRBD1. The germline V gene has CDR1 ENHRY and CDR2 SYGVKD. The CDR3 has 15 amino acids. The junction had 10 bases not matched to a gene; V was cut back by 10 bases and J by 5 bases.

The V gene is TRBV7-2, the J gene TRBJ2-5; D call uncertain. Per germline, CDR1 SGHTA and CDR2 FQGNSA. V was trimmed by 5 bases and J by 2 bases, leaving 3 bases between them. This CDR3 spans 11 amino acids. The CDR3 DNA sequence: TGTGCCAGCAGCCCTCAAGAGACCCAGTACTTC. It translates to CASSPQETQYF.

The CDR3 loop reads CASSLVGLDTEAFF. CDR3 DNA: TGCGCCAGCAGCTTGGTGGGGTTGGACACTGAAGCTTTCTTT. The chain is built from TRBV5-1 and TRBJ1-1, with D unclear. The CDR3 extends over 14 amino acids. The germline V gene encodes CDR1 SGHRS and CDR2 YFSETQ. Trimming removed 0 bases from V and 3 bases from J, with 9 bases in between. The full variable domain, with the rest looked up from reference TRBV5-1 and TRBJ1-1, is KAGVTQTPRYLIKTRGQQVTLSCSPISGHRSVSWYQQTPGQGLQFLFEYFSETQRNKGNFPGRFSGRQFSNSRSEMNVSTLELGDSALYLCASSLVGLDTEAFFGQGTRLTVV.

This sequence joins TRBV18 and TRBJ1-1, with D uncertain. CDR1 and CDR2 (germline): KGHSH, LQKENI. V was cut by 2 bases and J by 5 bases, with 12 bases left in between. The CDR3 is made up of 14 amino acids. This CDR3 is CASSPYKSGTEAFF. CDR3 nucleotides: TGTGCCAGCTCACCATATAAAAGTGGAACTGAAGCTTTCTTT.

This clone was counted a single time. The chain is built from TRBV6-4 and TRBJ2-1; D remains ambiguous. Trimming stripped 6 bases from V and 10 bases from J, with 19 bases between. Germline loops: CDR1 MRHNA, CDR2 SNTAGT. CDR3 length: 14 residues. CDR3 sequence reads: CASSDASPPREQFF. The CDR3 DNA is TGTGCCAGCAGCGACGCTAGTCCCCCTCGGGAGCAGTTCTTC.

The chain is built from TRBV5-4 and TRBJ2-7; TRBD1 matches 7 bases. V was clipped by 1 base and J by 1 base; unmatched bases: 5. This CDR3 has 15 amino acids. Germline V gene data show CDR1 as SGHNT and CDR2 as YYREEE (reference sequence). Here the CDR3 reads CASSLFDRESYEQYF. For the CDR3, the DNA is TGTGCCAGCAGCTTGTTTGACAGGGAGTCCTACGAGCAGTACTTC.

Here the CDR3 reads CASSQVTRGTGVGAFF. CDR3 DNA: TGCGCCAGCAGCCAAGTAACCAGGGGGACGGGGGTAGGAGCTTTCTTT. This chain uses TRBV4-1 with TRBJ1-1, with TRBD1 identical over 7 bases. Germline CDR1 reads MGHRA; CDR2 reads YSYEKL. Unmatched junction bases numbered 15, after V lost 1 base and J lost 10 bases. The CDR3 runs 16 residues.

The V and J genes are TRBV28 and TRBJ1-2; D is undetermined. Germline values: CDR1 MDHEN, CDR2 SYDVKM. V lost 9 bases and J 5 bases, leaving 16 bases between the germline ends. The CDR3 spans 13 residues. CDR3 protein: CASGLPGRYGYTF. The CDR3 DNA follows: TGTGCCAGTGGACTCCCTGGCAGATATGGCTACACCTTC.

This clone was recorded once. Other DNA sequences in this sample translate to the same CDR3. The chain is built from TRBV6-5 and TRBJ2-3; the D gene is possibly TRBD1 (5 bases). The CDR3 length is 14 residues. Germline-derived CDR1 and CDR2 are MNHEY and SVGAGI. Trimming left V 6 bases short and J 0 bases short, with 10 bases between. The CDR3, as DNA: TGTGCCAGCAGCCCAGGGTGGAGCACAGATACGCAGTATTTT. It is translated as CASSPGWSTDTQYF.